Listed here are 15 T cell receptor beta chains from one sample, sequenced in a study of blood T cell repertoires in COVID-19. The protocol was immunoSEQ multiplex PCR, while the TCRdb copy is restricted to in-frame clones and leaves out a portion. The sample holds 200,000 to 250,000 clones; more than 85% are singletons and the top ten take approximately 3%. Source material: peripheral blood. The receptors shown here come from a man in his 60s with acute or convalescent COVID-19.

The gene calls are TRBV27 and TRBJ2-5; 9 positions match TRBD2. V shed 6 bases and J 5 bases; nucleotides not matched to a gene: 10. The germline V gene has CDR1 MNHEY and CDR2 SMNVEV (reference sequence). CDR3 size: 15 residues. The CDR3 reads CASSPSTSGRETQYF. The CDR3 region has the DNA TGTGCCAGCAGCCCCTCGACTAGCGGAAGGGAGACCCAGTACTTC.

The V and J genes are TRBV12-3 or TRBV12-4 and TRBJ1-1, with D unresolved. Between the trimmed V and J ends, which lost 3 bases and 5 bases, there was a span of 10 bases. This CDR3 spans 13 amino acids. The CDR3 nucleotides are TGTGCCAGCAGTTTTGGAAGGCGGACTGAAGCTTTCTTT. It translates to CASSFGRRTEAFF.

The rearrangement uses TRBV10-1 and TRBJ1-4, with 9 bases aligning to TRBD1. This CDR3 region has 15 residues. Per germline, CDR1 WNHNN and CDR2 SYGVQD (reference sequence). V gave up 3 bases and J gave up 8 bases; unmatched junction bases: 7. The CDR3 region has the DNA TGCGCCAGCAGTGAAGGACCGGGACAGGGCGAAAAACTGTTTTTT. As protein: CASSEGPGQGEKLFF.

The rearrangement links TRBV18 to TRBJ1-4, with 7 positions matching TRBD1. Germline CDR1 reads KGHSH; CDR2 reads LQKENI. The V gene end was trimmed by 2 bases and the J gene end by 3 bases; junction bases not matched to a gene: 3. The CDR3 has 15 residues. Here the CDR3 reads CASSPRTGANEKLFF. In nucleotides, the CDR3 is TGTGCCAGCTCACCAAGAACAGGGGCTAATGAAAAACTGTTTTTT.

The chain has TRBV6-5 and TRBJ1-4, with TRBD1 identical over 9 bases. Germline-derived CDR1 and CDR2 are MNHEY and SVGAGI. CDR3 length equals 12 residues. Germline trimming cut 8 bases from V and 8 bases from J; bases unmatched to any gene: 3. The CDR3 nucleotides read TGTGCCAGCCGACAGGGGGTAGAAAAACTGTTTTTT. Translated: CASRQGVEKLFF.

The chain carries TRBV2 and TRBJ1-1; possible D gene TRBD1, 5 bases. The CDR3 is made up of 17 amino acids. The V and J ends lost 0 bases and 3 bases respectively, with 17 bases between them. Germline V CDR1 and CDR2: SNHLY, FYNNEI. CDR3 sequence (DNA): TGTGCCAGCAGTGAAGCGAGGCGGGGGGTTAAGGACACTGAAGCTTTCTTT. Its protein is CASSEARRGVKDTEAFF.

DNA for the CDR3: TGTGCCAGCAGTCGCCAGACACAGGGTGGGGAAAAACTGTTTTTT. The encoded protein is CASSRQTQGGEKLFF. This chain joins TRBV28 and TRBJ1-4, with D maybe TRBD1 (6 bases). CDR1 and CDR2 from the germline V gene are MDHEN and SYDVKM. The V end was cut by 5 bases, the J end by 8 bases, with 18 bases between. The CDR3 sequence is 15 residues long.

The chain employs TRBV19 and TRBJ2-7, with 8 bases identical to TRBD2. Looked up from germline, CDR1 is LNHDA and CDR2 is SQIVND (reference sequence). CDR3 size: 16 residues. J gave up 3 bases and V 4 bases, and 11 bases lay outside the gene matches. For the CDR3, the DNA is TGTGCCAGTAGTACGCTTGTAGCGGGGCACTTCTACGAGCAGTACTTC. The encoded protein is CASSTLVAGHFYEQYF. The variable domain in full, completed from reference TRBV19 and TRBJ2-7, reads DGGITQSPKYLFRKEGQNVTLSCEQNLNHDAMYWYRQDPGQGLRLIYYSQIVNDFQKGDIAEGYSVSREKKESFPLTVTSAQKNPTAFYLCASSTLVAGHFYEQYFGPGTRLTVT.

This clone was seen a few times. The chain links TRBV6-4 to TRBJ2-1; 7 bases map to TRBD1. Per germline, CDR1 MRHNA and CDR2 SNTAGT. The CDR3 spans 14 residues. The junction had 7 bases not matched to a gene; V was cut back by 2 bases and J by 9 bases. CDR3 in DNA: TGTGCCAGCAGTGACATGACAGGGTCCTCTGAGCAGTTCTTC. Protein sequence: CASSDMTGSSEQFF.

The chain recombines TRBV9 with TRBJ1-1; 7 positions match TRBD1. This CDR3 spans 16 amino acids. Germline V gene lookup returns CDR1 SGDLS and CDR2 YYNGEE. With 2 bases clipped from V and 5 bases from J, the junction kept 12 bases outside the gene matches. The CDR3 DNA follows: TGTGCCAGCAGCGTTATGGAAGGACAGGAGGCGACTGAAGCTTTCTTT. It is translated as CASSVMEGQEATEAFF.

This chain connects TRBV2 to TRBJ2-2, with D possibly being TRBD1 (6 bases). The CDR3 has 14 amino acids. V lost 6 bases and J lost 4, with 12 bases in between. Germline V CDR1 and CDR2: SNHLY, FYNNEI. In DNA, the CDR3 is TGTGCCAGCAGGAACAGGGCGCGCACCGGGGAGCTGTTTTTT. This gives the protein CASRNRARTGELFF.

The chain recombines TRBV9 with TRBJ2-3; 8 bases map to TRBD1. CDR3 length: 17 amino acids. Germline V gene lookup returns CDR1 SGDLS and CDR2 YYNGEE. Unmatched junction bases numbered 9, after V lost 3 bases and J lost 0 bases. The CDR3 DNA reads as TGTGCCAGCAGCGGACAGGGGATGCAATCTAGCACAGATACGCAGTATTTT. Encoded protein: CASSGQGMQSSTDTQYF.

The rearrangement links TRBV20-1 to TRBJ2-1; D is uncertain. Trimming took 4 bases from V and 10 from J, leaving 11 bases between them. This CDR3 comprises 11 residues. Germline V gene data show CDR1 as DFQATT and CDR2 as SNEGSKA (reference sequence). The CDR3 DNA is TGCAGTGCTAAACGGAGCCAGGAGCAGTTCTTC. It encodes CSAKRSQEQFF.

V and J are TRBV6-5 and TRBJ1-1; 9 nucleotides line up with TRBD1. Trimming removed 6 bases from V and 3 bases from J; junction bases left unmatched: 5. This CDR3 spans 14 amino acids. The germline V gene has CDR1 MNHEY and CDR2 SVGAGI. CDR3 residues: CASRPGQGYTEAFF. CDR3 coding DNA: TGTGCCAGCAGACCCGGACAGGGGTACACTGAAGCTTTCTTT.

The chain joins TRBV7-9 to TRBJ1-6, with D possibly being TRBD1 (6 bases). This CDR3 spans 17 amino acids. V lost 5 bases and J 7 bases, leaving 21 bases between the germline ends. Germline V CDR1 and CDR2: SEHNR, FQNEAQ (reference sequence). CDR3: CASSALQGGTGNSPLHF. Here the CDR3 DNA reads TGTGCCAGCAGCGCCTTACAGGGAGGGACGGGAAATTCACCCCTCCACTTT.